The 29 T cell receptor beta chains below were found in one sample sequenced in a study of Graves' ophthalmopathy and Graves' hyperthyroidism (dated by TCRdb to about 2018). Instrument on record: Illumina HiSeq 2000. For repertoire sequencing, TCR beta CDR3 regions were amplified from RNA transcripts. The first round of RT-PCR was done with HTBI primers and the Qiagen OneStep RT-PCR kit, and was followed by a second round of multiplex PCR, then size selection and purification. TCRdb itself trimmed the public reads at Q25 with fastp, ran MiXCR and retained productive beta chains. Under each unique CDR3 protein, matching rows form one entry showing the most common genes and DNA. For this sample the table gives over a million distinct CDR3 sequences, of which about 40% were detected only once. Approximately 12% of the sample lies in the top ten. The sample comprised peripheral blood or thyroid tissue (not recorded which). Every receptor here comes from an adult man with Graves' hyperthyroidism.

The chain carries TRBV5-8 and TRBJ2-7; D uncertain. This CDR3 contains 12 residues. Trimming stripped 0 bases from V and 7 bases from J, with 8 bases between. Germline CDR1 and CDR2: SGHTS and YDEGEE. CDR3 coding DNA: TGTGCCAGCAGCTTGGCGGCCTGGGAGCAGTACTTC. This codes for CASSLAAWEQYF.

Note on this clonotype: This sequence may be a read error, since a much larger clone differs from it by one base. This chain joins TRBV12-3 or TRBV12-4 and TRBJ1-2; D perhaps matches TRBD1 (5 bases). The CDR3 spans 14 residues. Trimming stripped 3 bases from V and 7 bases from J, with 15 bases between. CDR3 DNA: TGTGCCAGCAGTTTGGGCAGGGCTGACTGTGGCTACACCTTC. This encodes CASSLGRADCGYTF.

V gene TRBV2 combines with J gene TRBJ2-6; D uncertain. Germline V CDR1 and CDR2: SNHLY, FYNNEI. The CDR3 is 19 amino acids. V was pared by 7 bases and J by 0 bases, with 22 bases between. DNA of the CDR3: TGTGCCAGCACCACCAGATCGGCGCCGATGAGCTCTGGGGCCAACGTCCTGACTTTC. Amino acid sequence: CASTTRSAPMSSGANVLTF.

This clonotype was picked up a small number of times. The chain links TRBV19 to TRBJ1-5; D is perhaps TRBD1 (5 bases). The CDR3 spans 15 residues. Between the trimmed V and J ends, which lost 10 bases and 5 bases, there was a span of 21 bases. CDR1 is LNHDA and CDR2 is SQIVND in the germline V gene (reference sequence). CDR3 in amino acids: CATENPRVSDQPQHF. CDR3 coding DNA: TGTGCCACTGAAAATCCCAGGGTATCCGATCAGCCCCAGCATTTT.

This clonotype has a handful of counts. The chain recombines TRBV25-1 with TRBJ1-3; D possibly corresponds to TRBD1 (6 bases). Germline V lookup: CDR1 MGHDK, CDR2 SYGVNS. The CDR3 is 17 amino acids. The V end was cut by 4 bases, the J end by 1 base, with 17 bases between. In DNA, the CDR3 is TGTGCCAGCAGTGTTTTACAGGCCCAGGGGTCTGGAAACACCATATATTTT. Translating gives CASSVLQAQGSGNTIYF.

The chain links TRBV18 to TRBJ2-5; D is perhaps TRBD1 (8 bases). This CDR3 has 16 residues. The ends were cut back, 0 bases at V and 4 bases at J, with 15 bases in the middle. Germline V gene sequence: CDR1 KGHSH, CDR2 LQKENI. CDR3 protein: CASSPPIYRGGETQYF. In DNA, the CDR3 is TGTGCCAGCTCACCACCGATCTACAGGGGGGGAGAGACCCAGTACTTC.

The chain recombines TRBV6-2 or TRBV6-3 with TRBJ1-5, with 8 bases identical to TRBD1. Germline CDR1 and CDR2: MNHEY and SVGEGT. V shed 2 bases, J shed 4 bases, and the junction held 10 bases outside the gene matches. This CDR3 region has 17 residues. The CDR3 loop is CASSYPSGTGWNQPQHF. In nucleotides, the CDR3 is TGTGCCAGCAGTTACCCTTCCGGGACAGGTTGGAATCAGCCCCAGCATTTT.

The table lists this clonotype with a few counts. The chain employs TRBV13 and TRBJ1-1; D not certain. Germline CDR1 is PRHDT and CDR2 is FYEKMQ (reference sequence). The CDR3 length is 14 residues. V was trimmed by 5 bases and J by 2 bases, leaving 12 bases between them. This chain's CDR3 is CASSVEQGNTEAFF. DNA of the CDR3: TGTGCCAGCAGCGTGGAACAAGGCAACACTGAAGCTTTCTTT.

This clonotype was seen many times. The V call is TRBV7-3, the J call TRBJ2-7, with D perhaps matching TRBD2 (6 bases). Germline V gene lookup returns CDR1 SGHTA and CDR2 FQGTGA. The V end was cut by 1 base, the J end by 2 bases, with 12 bases between. The CDR3 is 15 amino acids. Written as DNA, the CDR3 is TGTGCCAGCAGCTTAATAGCGGTTCCCACCTACGAGCAGTACTTC. Its translation is CASSLIAVPTYEQYF. The full variable domain, with the rest looked up from reference TRBV7-3 and TRBJ2-7, is GAGVSQTPSNKVTEKGKYVELRCDPISGHTALYWYRQSLGQGPEFLIYFQGTGAADDSGLPNDRFFAVRPEGSVSTLKIQRTERGDSAVYLCASSLIAVPTYEQYFGPGTRLTVT.

The table lists this clonotype with many counts. This chain's CDR3 is CATLPTGQGAYGYTF. The CDR3, as DNA: TGTGCCACCTTACCGACGGGACAGGGGGCCTATGGCTACACCTTC. The chain couples TRBV19 to TRBJ1-2; 12 nucleotides line up with TRBD1. CDR1 and CDR2 from the germline V gene are LNHDA and SQIVND (reference sequence). The junction had 10 bases not matched to a gene; V was cut back by 10 bases and J by 4 bases. This CDR3 has 15 amino acids. Variable domain in full (rest from reference TRBV19 and TRBJ1-2): DGGITQSPKYLFRKEGQNVTLSCEQNLNHDAMYWYRQDPGQGLRLIYYSQIVNDFQKGDIAEGYSVSREKKESFPLTVTSAQKNPTAFYLCATLPTGQGAYGYTFGSGTRLTVV.

The chain employs TRBV7-9 and TRBJ2-7, with D perhaps given as TRBD1 or TRBD2 (5 bases each). This CDR3 comprises 15 residues. From germline, CDR1 is SEHNR and CDR2 FQNEAQ (reference sequence). V dropped 1 base and J dropped 3 bases, with 13 bases sitting between them. The CDR3 protein is CASSLDGAGNYEQYF. The CDR3 nucleotides are TGTGCCAGCAGCTTAGACGGGGCCGGAAACTACGAGCAGTACTTC.

This clonotype has a count of ten or more. The chain has TRBV24-1 and TRBJ2-5; 9 positions match TRBD1. Germline CDR1 KGHDR, CDR2 SFDVKD. The CDR3 is 16 residues long. V lost 7 bases and J lost 5; bases outside the gene matches: 13. CDR3 residues: CATRATGTGLLETQYF. CDR3 coding DNA: TGTGCCACCAGAGCTACCGGGACAGGGTTGTTGGAGACCCAGTACTTC.

The chain links TRBV15 to TRBJ2-3, with a tentative D call TRBD2 (5 bases). Trimming stripped 4 bases from V and 0 bases from J, with 11 bases between. The CDR3 is made up of 15 amino acids. CDR1 and CDR2 (germline): LNHNV, YYDKDF (reference sequence). CDR3 amino acids: CATSTRTSSTDTQYF. CDR3 DNA: TGTGCCACCAGCACCCGGACTTCTAGCACAGATACGCAGTATTTT.

This clonotype was recorded at least ten times. CDR3 DNA sequence: TGCGCCAGCAGCCAAGATGAGGGTTACTATGGCTACACCTTC. It yields the protein CASSQDEGYYGYTF. The chain couples TRBV4-3 to TRBJ1-2; D unresolved. CDR3 length equals 14 residues. Trimming pared 0 bases from V and 3 bases from J, leaving 8 bases between. Germline lookup yields CDR1 LGHNA and CDR2 YSLEER.

This clonotype showed up many times. This chain joins TRBV10-3 and TRBJ2-2; D uncertain. Germline V gene data show CDR1 as ENHRY and CDR2 as SYGVKD. The CDR3 has 16 residues. Trimming removed 8 bases from V and 5 bases from J, with 21 bases in between. CDR3 in amino acids: CAILSFPGELTGELFF. The CDR3 nucleotides read TGTGCCATCTTGTCGTTCCCTGGGGAACTTACCGGGGAGCTGTTTTTT.

The sample holds many counts of this clonotype. This chain links TRBV9 with TRBJ1-1; 10 bases map to TRBD1. The J segment lost 7 bases and the V segment lost 0 bases, leaving 3 bases of the junction unmatched. Germline CDR1 reads SGDLS; CDR2 reads YYNGEE. The CDR3 consists of 14 residues. The CDR3 here is CASSVAGQGNEAFF. CDR3 bases: TGTGCCAGCAGCGTAGCGGGACAGGGGAATGAAGCTTTCTTT.

The V and J genes are TRBV2 and TRBJ2-2; either TRBD1 or TRBD2 may fit D (6 bases each). Between the trimmed V and J ends, which lost 3 bases and 7 bases, there was a span of 9 bases. This CDR3 region has 13 residues. Germline V gene sequence: CDR1 SNHLY, CDR2 FYNNEI. The CDR3 region is CASSEGGFGELFF. As DNA, the CDR3 is TGTGCCAGCAGTGAGGGGGGCTTCGGGGAGCTGTTTTTT.

This clonotype occurred many times. The V gene is TRBV12-3 or TRBV12-4, the J gene TRBJ1-6; D is uncertain. The CDR3 is made up of 14 amino acids. Between the trimmed V and J ends, which lost 6 bases and 6 bases, there was a span of 12 bases. CDR3 sequence reads: CASRGRGGNSPLHF. CDR3 DNA: TGTGCCAGCAGGGGGAGAGGCGGTAATTCACCCCTCCACTTT.

This clonotype was seen many times. The chain joins TRBV7-9 to TRBJ1-1; D call uncertain. The V end lost 1 base, the J end lost 13 bases, and 16 bases lay between the germline ends. The germline V gene encodes CDR1 SEHNR and CDR2 FQNEAQ (reference sequence). This CDR3 spans 13 amino acids. The CDR3 sequence is CASSLGGRLTFFF. As DNA, the CDR3 is TGTGCCAGCAGCTTAGGAGGAAGACTTACTTTTTTCTTT.

V and J are TRBV15 and TRBJ1-1; D remains ambiguous. The CDR3 sequence is 14 residues long. Trimming removed 3 bases at V and 2 bases at J, with 10 bases between. Germline loops: CDR1 LNHNV, CDR2 YYDKDF (reference sequence). CDR3: CATSSLVGNTEAFF. The CDR3 DNA is TGTGCCACCAGCAGCTTAGTTGGAAACACTGAAGCTTTCTTT.

This clonotype was seen ten or more times. V usage is TRBV7-2 and J usage is TRBJ1-3, with 9 bases matching TRBD1. The germline gives CDR1 SGHTA, CDR2 FQGNSA. The CDR3 is made up of 16 amino acids. Trimming at V came to 5 bases and at J to 4 bases, leaving 9 bases not matched to a gene. The CDR3 DNA reads as TGTGCCAGCAGCCGGCGGGGGACAGGGTTCGGAAACACCATATATTTT. It codes for CASSRRGTGFGNTIYF.

There are a few counts of this clonotype. V gene TRBV28 combines with J gene TRBJ2-7, with D perhaps matching TRBD1 (5 bases). The CDR3 runs 15 residues. CDR1 is MDHEN, CDR2 SYDVKM, per germline. The V gene lost 6 bases and the J gene lost 1 base, with 16 bases spanning the gap. CDR3 protein: CASSFVVKGSYEQYF. CDR3 DNA: TGTGCCAGCAGCTTTGTGGTGAAGGGGTCCTACGAGCAGTACTTC. The full variable domain, completed using reference TRBV28 and TRBJ2-7, is DVKVTQSSRYLVKRTGEKVFLECVQDMDHENMFWYRQDPGLGLRLIYFSYDVKMKEKGDIPEGYSVSREKKERFSLILESASTNQTSMYLCASSFVVKGSYEQYFGPGTRLTVT.

The rearrangement joins TRBV11-2 to TRBJ2-7, with a possible D match to TRBD2 (7 bases). The CDR3 sequence is 15 residues long. Trimming took 5 bases from V and 5 from J, leaving 19 bases between them. Germline V CDR1 and CDR2: SGHAT, FQNNGV. The CDR3 sequence is CASSVEGGEANEQYF. In DNA form, the CDR3 reads TGTGCCAGCAGCGTTGAAGGGGGGGAGGCCAACGAGCAGTACTTC.

This clonotype appeared a few times. The chain is built from TRBV30 and TRBJ1-1, with D unclear. Trimming took 1 base from V and 7 from J, leaving 13 bases between them. The CDR3 is 13 residues long. Germline CDR1 reads GTSNPN; CDR2 reads SVGIG (reference sequence). This chain's CDR3 is CAWSGTVPFEAFF. Here the CDR3 DNA reads TGTGCCTGGAGTGGGACCGTACCCTTTGAAGCTTTCTTT.

The table lists this clonotype with many counts. V usage is TRBV20-1 and J usage is TRBJ1-4, with a tentative D call TRBD1 (5 bases). Between the trimmed V and J ends, which lost 2 bases and 4 bases, there was a span of 14 bases. CDR1 and CDR2 from the germline V gene are DFQATT and SNEGSKA (reference sequence). The CDR3 runs to 15 residues. The CDR3 loop reads CSARPSGSSNEKLFF. For the CDR3, the DNA is TGCAGTGCTAGACCCTCAGGGTCCAGTAATGAAAAACTGTTTTTT.

The chain is built from TRBV2 and TRBJ1-1; possible D gene TRBD1, 6 bases. V was clipped by 11 bases and J by 5 bases, with 18 bases between them. The CDR3 has 13 residues. CDR1 is SNHLY and CDR2 is FYNNEI in the germline V gene. The CDR3 bases are TGTGCCGGGGAGGACGACGGGACAACTGAAGCTTTCTTT. As protein: CAGEDDGTTEAFF.

Many counts were recorded for this clonotype. V is TRBV20-1 and J is TRBJ1-1, with D possibly matching TRBD1 (5 bases). V dropped 2 bases and J dropped 0 bases, with 10 bases sitting between them. From germline, CDR1 is DFQATT and CDR2 SNEGSKA (reference sequence). The CDR3 is 14 residues long. CDR3 protein: CSARSGAMNTEAFF. CDR3 nucleotide sequence: TGCAGTGCTAGATCCGGGGCTATGAACACTGAAGCTTTCTTT.

This chain links TRBV6-6 with TRBJ2-7; D call uncertain. Germline-derived CDR1 and CDR2 are MNHNY and SVGAGI (reference sequence). Trimming shortened V by 2 bases and J by 6 bases, and 8 bases separated the two germline ends. CDR3 length: 12 amino acids. The CDR3 bases are TGTGCCAGCAGTTACGTGGGGTTCGAGCAGTACTTC. Its protein product is CASSYVGFEQYF.

At least ten counts were recorded for this clonotype. The chain links TRBV7-9 to TRBJ1-2; TRBD1 aligns across 7 bases. The V gene end was trimmed by 4 bases and the J gene end by 6 bases; junction bases not matched to a gene: 8. Germline V gene data show CDR1 as SEHNR and CDR2 as FQNEAQ (reference sequence). The CDR3 contains 14 residues. This CDR3 is CASSSETGVDGYTF. The CDR3, as DNA: TGTGCCAGCAGCTCTGAAACAGGGGTCGATGGCTACACCTTC.